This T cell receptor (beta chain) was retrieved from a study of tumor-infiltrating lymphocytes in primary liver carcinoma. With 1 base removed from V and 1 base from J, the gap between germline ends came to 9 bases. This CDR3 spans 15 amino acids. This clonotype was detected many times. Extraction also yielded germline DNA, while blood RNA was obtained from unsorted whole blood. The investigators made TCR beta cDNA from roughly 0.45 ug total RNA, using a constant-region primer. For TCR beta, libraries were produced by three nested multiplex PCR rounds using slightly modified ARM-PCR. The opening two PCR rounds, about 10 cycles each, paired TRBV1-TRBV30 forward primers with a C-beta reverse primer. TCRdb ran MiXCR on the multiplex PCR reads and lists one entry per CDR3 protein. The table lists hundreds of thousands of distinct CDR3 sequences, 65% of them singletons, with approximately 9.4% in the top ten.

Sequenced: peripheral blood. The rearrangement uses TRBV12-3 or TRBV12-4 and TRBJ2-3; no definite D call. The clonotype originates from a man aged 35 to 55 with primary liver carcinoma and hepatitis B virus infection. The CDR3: CASSLGDTGTDTQYF. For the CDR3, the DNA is TGTGCCAGCAGTTTAGGAGATACAGGCACAGATACGCAGTATTTT.